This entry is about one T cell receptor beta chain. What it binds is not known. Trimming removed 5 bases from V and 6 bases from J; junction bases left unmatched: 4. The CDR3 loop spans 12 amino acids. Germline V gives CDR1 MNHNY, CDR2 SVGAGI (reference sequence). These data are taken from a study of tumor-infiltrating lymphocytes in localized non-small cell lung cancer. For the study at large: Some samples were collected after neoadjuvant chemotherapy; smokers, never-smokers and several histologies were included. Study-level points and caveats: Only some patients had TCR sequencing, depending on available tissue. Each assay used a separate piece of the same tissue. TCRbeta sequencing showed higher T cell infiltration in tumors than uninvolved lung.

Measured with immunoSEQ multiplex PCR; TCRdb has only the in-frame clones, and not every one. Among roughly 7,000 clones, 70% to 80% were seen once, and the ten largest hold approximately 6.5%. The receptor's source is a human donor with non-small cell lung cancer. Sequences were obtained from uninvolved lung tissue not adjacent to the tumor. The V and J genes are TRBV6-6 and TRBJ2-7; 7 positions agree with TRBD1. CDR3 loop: CASSVDRSEQYF. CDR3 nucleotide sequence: TGTGCCAGCAGTGTGGACAGGTCCGAGCAGTACTTC.